This T cell receptor (beta chain) is from a study of vaccination and CD4 T cells after COVID-19. As for the study in general: Every participant was given two doses of BNT162b2 or mRNA-1273 vaccine.

In its sample, this clonotype was seen a few times. As yet, its antigen is unknown. Treatment meaning: approximately nine-day PBMC culture with coronavirus spike peptide pools or control peptides (ViraFEST assay). Before TCRs were sequenced, ViraFEST expanded antigen-specific T cells with peptide pools. The germline V gene encodes CDR1 SNHLY and CDR2 FYNNEI. J lost 10 bases, V lost 9 bases, and 5 bases had no gene match. This CDR3 is 12 amino acids long. Sequencing of the DNA from cultured CD4+ T cells was carried out with the Oncomine TCR Beta short-read assay. TCRdb processed the PCR reads anew with MiXCR; each CDR3 protein has one entry. The sample shows some 2,500 distinct CDR3 sequences, nearly 35% of them seen only once.

Sequences were obtained from CD4+ T cells from blood, cultured in vitro. The origin of this receptor is a human donor who had recovered from COVID-19. The rearrangement links TRBV2 to TRBJ1-6; 8 positions match TRBD1. CDR3 region: CARRQGRSPLHF. In DNA form, the CDR3 reads TGTGCCAGGCGACAGGGGAGATCACCCCTCCACTTT.